Each of the 16 T cell receptor beta chains below was sequenced from the same sample in a study of T cell responses to AZD1222 COVID-19 vaccine. TCRdb keeps only in-frame clones here, not all; method: immunoSEQ multiplex PCR. The sample records around 110,000 clones, roughly 88% being singletons. The material was peripheral blood, obtained on day 0 of MenACWY control vaccination. The receptors stem from an adult in good health.

The V call is TRBV28, the J call TRBJ2-3, with D possibly being TRBD1 or TRBD2 (6 bases each). Trimming left V 2 bases short and J 4 bases short, with 16 bases between. Germline CDR1 reads MDHEN; CDR2 reads SYDVKM. CDR3 length equals 16 residues. The CDR3 region is CASSLNVGGPPDTQYF. The CDR3, as DNA: TGTGCCAGCAGTTTAAATGTAGGGGGGCCCCCAGATACGCAGTATTTT.

The chain has TRBV7-2 and TRBJ1-5; 7 bases align to TRBD1. This CDR3 contains 16 residues. Germline CDR1 and CDR2: SGHTA and FQGNSA. V lost 5 bases, J lost 0 bases, and 7 bases stayed unmatched. CDR3 sequence: CASSRDSSYSNQPQHF. DNA for the CDR3: TGTGCCAGCAGCCGGGACAGTTCTTATAGCAATCAGCCCCAGCATTTT. The complete variable domain, with remaining parts taken from reference TRBV7-2 and TRBJ1-5, reads GAGVSQSPSNKVTEKGKDVELRCDPISGHTALYWYRQSLGQGLEFLIYFQGNSAPDKSGLPSDRFSAERTGGSVSTLTIQRTQQEDSAVYLCASSRDSSYSNQPQHFGDGTRLSIL.

The genes are TRBV5-4 and TRBJ2-2, with D perhaps TRBD1 or TRBD2 (6 bases each). This CDR3 is built from 16 residues. CDR1 and CDR2 from the germline V gene are SGHNT and YYREEE (reference sequence). Trimming took off 6 bases at V and 3 bases at J, with 18 bases between the two ends. In DNA, the CDR3 is TGTGCCAGCACCCCTCCCGGGGGCGATTACACCGGGGAGCTGTTTTTT. Protein sequence: CASTPPGGDYTGELFF.

The chain has TRBV6-2 or TRBV6-3 and TRBJ2-7; D is possibly TRBD1 (6 bases). The CDR3 covers 12 residues. The V end was cut by 5 bases, the J end by 3 bases, with 8 bases between. Germline V gives CDR1 MNHEY, CDR2 SVGEGT. The CDR3 nucleotides are TGTGCCAGCAGTAGGACAGACTACGAGCAGTACTTC. The encoded protein is CASSRTDYEQYF.

The rearrangement links TRBV10-3 to TRBJ2-3, with 11 nucleotides matching TRBD2. Germline V lookup: CDR1 ENHRY, CDR2 SYGVKD. V lost 10 bases, J lost 1 base, and 4 bases stayed unmatched. The CDR3 is 14 amino acids. CDR3 in DNA: TGTGCCACCTCTAGCGGGGGGCGCACAGATACGCAGTATTTT. It translates to CATSSGGRTDTQYF.

The rearrangement uses TRBV6-1 and TRBJ1-5; no reliable D call. The germline V gene has CDR1 MNHNS and CDR2 SASEGT. This CDR3 region has 15 residues. Trimming stripped 0 bases from V and 3 bases from J, with 9 bases between. The CDR3 region is CASSEARRINQPQHF. Here the CDR3 DNA reads TGTGCCAGCAGTGAAGCCCGGCGGATCAATCAGCCCCAGCATTTT.

The J gene is TRBJ1-5, the V gene TRBV19; D uncertain. Germline V gene data show CDR1 as LNHDA and CDR2 as SQIVND (reference sequence). The CDR3 is 15 residues long. V was pared by 4 bases and J by 0 bases, with 10 bases between. DNA of the CDR3: TGTGCCAGTAGTAGGGGTCGATATAGCAATCAGCCCCAGCATTTT. It specifies CASSRGRYSNQPQHF.

The chain employs TRBV6-2 or TRBV6-3 and TRBJ2-2; a possible D gene is TRBD1 (6 bases). Germline V gene sequence: CDR1 MNHEY, CDR2 SVGEGT. The CDR3 has 16 amino acids. Trimming took off 5 bases at V and 4 bases at J, with 17 bases between the two ends. The CDR3 loop reads CASSADRTDLTGELFF. The CDR3 nucleotides read TGTGCCAGCAGTGCTGATCGGACAGATCTCACCGGGGAGCTGTTTTTT.

The CDR3 here is CASSPPDNSYEQYF. CDR3 sequence (DNA): TGTGCCAGCTCACCACCGGACAACTCCTACGAGCAGTACTTC. This chain links TRBV18 with TRBJ2-7; perhaps TRBD1 as D (5 bases). This CDR3 is 14 amino acids long. Per germline, CDR1 KGHSH and CDR2 LQKENI. V lost 0 bases, J lost 0 bases, and 6 bases lay in between.

The table lists this clone with a few counts. The genes are TRBV7-2 and TRBJ1-2; 7 nucleotides line up with TRBD1. The CDR3 runs 14 residues. The V and J ends lost 10 bases and 4 bases, in that order; junction bases with no gene match: 12. CDR1 SGHTA and CDR2 FQGNSA come from the germline V gene. In nucleotides, the CDR3 is TGTGCCATTCGGGGGGACAGTAACGGCTATGGCTACACCTTC. Its translation is CAIRGDSNGYGYTF.

The J gene is TRBJ1-6, the V gene TRBV6-5, with D possibly TRBD1 on 5 matching bases. The CDR3 sequence is 13 residues long. Germline CDR1 and CDR2: MNHEY and SVGAGI. Between the trimmed V and J ends, which lost 6 bases and 6 bases, there was a span of 9 bases. CDR3 nucleotides: TGTGCCAGCAGGGGGCGCGGTAATTCACCCCTCCACTTT. Translating gives CASRGRGNSPLHF.

The rearrangement joins TRBV5-1 to TRBJ2-1; 9 positions match TRBD1. The junction had 10 bases not matched to a gene; V was cut back by 2 bases and J by 10 bases. CDR1 and CDR2 from the germline V gene are SGHRS and YFSETQ. This CDR3 spans 15 amino acids. CDR3 sequence (DNA): TGCGCCAGCAGCTTCCAACCGGGACAGGGAGGGGAGCAGTTCTTC. Translating it yields CASSFQPGQGGEQFF.

The count of this clone is one. The chain uses TRBV11-1 and TRBJ2-7, with D tentatively TRBD1 (5 bases). The germline gives CDR1 SGHAT, CDR2 FQDESV (reference sequence). Trimming cost V 5 bases and J 1 base, with 18 bases left between them. CDR3 length equals 16 residues. The CDR3 reads CASSGADGPISYEQYF. DNA of the CDR3: TGTGCCAGCAGCGGGGCGGACGGACCAATTTCCTACGAGCAGTACTTC.

In the case of this clone: The same CDR3 is also encoded by other DNA sequences in this sample. V is TRBV15 and J is TRBJ1-2; D call uncertain. The CDR3 totals 14 residues. CDR1 and CDR2 from the germline V gene are LNHNV and YYDKDF (reference sequence). Deletions cut 0 bases from V and 4 bases from J, with 9 bases between. CDR3 protein: CATSRDRGGYGYTF. DNA for the CDR3: TGTGCCACCAGCAGAGATCGAGGCGGCTATGGCTACACCTTC.

The J gene is TRBJ1-3, the V gene TRBV3-1 (or the pseudogene TRBV3-2); no reliable D call. The CDR3 runs 13 residues. Trimming removed 1 base at V and 3 bases at J, with 4 bases between. Germline CDR1 LGHDT, CDR2 YNNKEL (reference sequence). The CDR3 nucleotides are TGTGCCAGCAGCCAAGTTAGTGGAAACACCATATATTTT. It specifies CASSQVSGNTIYF.

CDR3 loop: CASGIMDGGTNYGYTF. CDR3 bases: TGTGCCAGCGGAATTATGGACGGGGGTACCAACTATGGCTACACCTTC. This chain joins TRBV6-4 and TRBJ1-2, with D possibly TRBD1 on 5 matching bases. The CDR3 contains 16 residues. Germline V gives CDR1 MRHNA, CDR2 SNTAGT. Trimming left V 8 bases short and J 2 bases short, with 21 bases between.